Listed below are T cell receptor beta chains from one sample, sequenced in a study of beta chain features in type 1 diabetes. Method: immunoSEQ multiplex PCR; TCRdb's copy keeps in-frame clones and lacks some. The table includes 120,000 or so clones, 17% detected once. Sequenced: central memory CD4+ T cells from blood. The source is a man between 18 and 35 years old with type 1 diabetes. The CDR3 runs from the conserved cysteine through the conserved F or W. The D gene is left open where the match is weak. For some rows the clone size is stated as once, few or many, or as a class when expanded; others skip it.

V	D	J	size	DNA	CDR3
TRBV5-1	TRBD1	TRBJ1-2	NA	TGCGCCAGCAGCTTGGAATCCGGGACAGGCTATGGCTACACCTTC	CASSLESGTGYGYTF
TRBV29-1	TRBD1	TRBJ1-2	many	TGCAGCGTGGGACAGTGGGGCTATGGCTACACCTTC	CSVGQWGYGYTF
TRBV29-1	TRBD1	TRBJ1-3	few	TGCAGCGCCCGAGACAGGGCTGGAAACACCATATATTTT	CSARDRAGNTIYF
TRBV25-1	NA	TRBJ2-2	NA	TGTGCCAGTAGGGAATTGGACACCGGGGAGCTGTTTTTT	CASRELDTGELFF
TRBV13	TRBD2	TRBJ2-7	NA	TGTGCCAGCAGCTTAGACCAGCGGGGGGCAACCTACGAGCAGTACTTC	CASSLDQRGATYEQYF
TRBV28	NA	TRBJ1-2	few	TGTGCCAGCAGTTTTGGTCAGGGAGGAGTACGTGGCTACACCTTC	CASSFGQGGVRGYTF
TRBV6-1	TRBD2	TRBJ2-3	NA	TGTGCCAGCAGTCCATCTCCGGGACTAGGGGCGCAGTATTTT	CASSPSPGLGAQYF
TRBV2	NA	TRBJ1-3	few	TGTGCCAGCAGATACGACAGCTCTGGAAACACCATATATTTT	CASRYDSSGNTIYF
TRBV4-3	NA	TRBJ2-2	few	TGCGCCAGCAGCCAAGTCTACGCGGGAACCGGGGAGCTGTTTTTT	CASSQVYAGTGELFF
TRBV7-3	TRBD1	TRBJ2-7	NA	TGTGCCAGCAGCTTTGGGGACAGGAGCTACGAGCAGTACTTC	CASSFGDRSYEQYF
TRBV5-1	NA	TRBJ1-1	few	TGCGCCAGCAGCTTGGTCCATAACACTGAAGCTTTCTTT	CASSLVHNTEAFF
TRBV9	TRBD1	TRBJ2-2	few	TGTGCCAGCAGCCCACAGGGGGGAACCGGGGAGCTGTTTTTT	CASSPQGGTGELFF
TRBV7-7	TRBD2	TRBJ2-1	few	TGTGCTAGCAGCTTAGCTAGCGGGGCCCTGGGGGGTGAGCAGTTCTTC	CASSLASGALGGEQFF
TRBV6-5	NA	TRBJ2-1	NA	TGTGCCAGCAACGACTGGAGCTCCTACAATGAGCAGTTCTTC	CASNDWSSYNEQFF
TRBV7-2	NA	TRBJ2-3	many	TGTGCCAGCAGGTCGGGATCAATAAGCACGCAGTATTTT	CASRSGSISTQYF
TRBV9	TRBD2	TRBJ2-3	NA	TGTGCCAGCAGCGCCCGGGGACGCGGGGGGGCAGATACGCAGTATTTT	CASSARGRGGADTQYF
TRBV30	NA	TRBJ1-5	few	TGTGCCTGGAGTCTCGCAGACCATCAGGCCCAGCATTTT	CAWSLADHQAQHF
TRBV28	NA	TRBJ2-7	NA	TGTGCCAGCAGTCCTCGGGTGGACGAGCAGTACTTC	CASSPRVDEQYF
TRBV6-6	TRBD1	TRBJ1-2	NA	TGTGCCAGCAGTTACCCGGACAGGGCCAACTTTCGCTTC	CASSYPDRANFRF
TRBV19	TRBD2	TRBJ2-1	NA	TGTGCCAGTAGTCCCAGACTAGCCATAAGCTCTCTCGGTGAGCAGTTCTTC	CASSPRLAISSLGEQFF
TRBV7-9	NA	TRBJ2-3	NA	TGTGCCAGCAGCTTAAATACTATGAAGCTAGCGCGAAGGGAAGATACGCAGTATTTT	CASSLNTMKLARREDTQYF
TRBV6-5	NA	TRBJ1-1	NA	TGTGCCAGCAGCACGGGACGGAACACTGAAGCTTTCTTT	CASSTGRNTEAFF
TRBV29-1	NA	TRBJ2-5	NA	TGCAGCGTTGATGGGGCCAACCAAGAGACCCAGTACTTC	CSVDGANQETQYF
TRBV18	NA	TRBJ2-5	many	TGTGCCAGCTCACCAGTTTCCCAAGAGACCCAGTACTTC	CASSPVSQETQYF
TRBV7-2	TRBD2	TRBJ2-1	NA	TGTGCCAGCAGCTTCCGAGCAGCGGGAGGTTCCTACAATGAGCAGTTCTTC	CASSFRAAGGSYNEQFF
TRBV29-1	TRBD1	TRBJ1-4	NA	TGTATTACAGGGGGCGATGAAAAACTGTTTTTT	CITGGDEKLFF
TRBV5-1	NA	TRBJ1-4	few	TGCGCCAGCAGCCGTCAGGGTCCGGTAAATGAAAAACTGTTTTTT	CASSRQGPVNEKLFF
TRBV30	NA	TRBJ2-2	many	TGTGCCTGGAGTCCACAGGTCGGGGAGCTGTTTTTT	CAWSPQVGELFF
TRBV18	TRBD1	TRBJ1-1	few	TGTGCCAGCTCATCGGGACAGGCGAACACTGAAGCTTTCTTT	CASSSGQANTEAFF
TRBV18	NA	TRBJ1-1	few	TGTGCCAGCTCACTGTGGAACATGAACACTGAAGCTTTCTTT	CASSLWNMNTEAFF
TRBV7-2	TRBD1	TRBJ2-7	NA	TGTGCCAGCAGCCCAAGGGGGCAGGGCAGCGAGCAGTACTTC	CASSPRGQGSEQYF
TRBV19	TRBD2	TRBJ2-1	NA	TGTGCCAGTAGGGGGGACTATAAATTCGATGAGCAGTTCTTC	CASRGDYKFDEQFF
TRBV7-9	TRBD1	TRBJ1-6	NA	TGTGCCAGCAGCTTAGCGACAGGGTTTAATTCACCCCTCCACTTT	CASSLATGFNSPLHF
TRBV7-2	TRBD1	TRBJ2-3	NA	TGTGCCAGCAGACAGGGGAAGGATACGCAGTATTTT	CASRQGKDTQYF
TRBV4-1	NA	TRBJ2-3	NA	TGCGCCAGCAGCCAAGCGGCAGGCCCAGATACGCAGTATTTT	CASSQAAGPDTQYF
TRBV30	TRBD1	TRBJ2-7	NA	TGTGCCTCGGCCGGGACAGAGGCGTCCGAGCAGTACTTC	CASAGTEASEQYF
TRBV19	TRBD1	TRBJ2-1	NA	TGTGCCAGTAGTATCGTGGGACAGGGAAGCGCCGGGCAGTTCTTC	CASSIVGQGSAGQFF
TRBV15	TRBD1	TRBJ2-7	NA	TGTGCCACCAGCAGAGACCCCTCCACAGGGGACGAGCAGTACTTC	CATSRDPSTGDEQYF
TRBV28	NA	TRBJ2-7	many	TGTGCCAGCAGTTTAAGGGGTTCAACTTCCTACGAGCAGTACTTC	CASSLRGSTSYEQYF
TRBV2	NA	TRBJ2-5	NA	TGTGCCAGCATCGCGAGGAGACAAGAGACCCAGTACTTC	CASIARRQETQYF
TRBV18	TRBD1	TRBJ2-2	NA	TGTGCCAGCTCACTGGACAGGGCCGGGCCCGGCACCGGGGAGCTGTTTTTT	CASSLDRAGPGTGELFF
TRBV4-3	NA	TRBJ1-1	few	TGCGCCAGCAGCCAAGAGTACGGCGACTTCCGACATTTT	CASSQEYGDFRHF